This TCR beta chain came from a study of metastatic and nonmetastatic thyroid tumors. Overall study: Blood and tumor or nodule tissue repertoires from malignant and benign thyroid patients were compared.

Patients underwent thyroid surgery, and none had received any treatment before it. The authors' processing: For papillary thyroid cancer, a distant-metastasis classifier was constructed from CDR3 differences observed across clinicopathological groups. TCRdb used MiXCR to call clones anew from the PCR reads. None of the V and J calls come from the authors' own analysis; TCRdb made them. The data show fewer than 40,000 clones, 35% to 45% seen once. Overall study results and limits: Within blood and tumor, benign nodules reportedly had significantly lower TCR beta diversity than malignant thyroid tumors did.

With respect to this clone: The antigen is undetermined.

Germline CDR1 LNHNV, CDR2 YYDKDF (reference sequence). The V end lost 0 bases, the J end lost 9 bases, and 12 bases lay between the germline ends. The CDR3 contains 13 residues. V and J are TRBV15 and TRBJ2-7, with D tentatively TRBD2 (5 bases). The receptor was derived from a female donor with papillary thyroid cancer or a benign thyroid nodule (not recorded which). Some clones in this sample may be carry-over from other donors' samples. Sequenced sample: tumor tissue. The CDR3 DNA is TGTGCCACCAGCAGAGATAGCGTTTTGGGGCAGTACTTC. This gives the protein CATSRDSVLGQYF.